This TCR beta chain was documented in a study of shared clonotypes between healthy human individuals. With respect to this clone: The target antigen is unknown.

Study-wide results and limits: The study generally estimated greater richness for naive than memory subsets.

Assay runs were performed at deep level. Sequenced by immunoSEQ multiplex PCR; TCRdb stores in-frame clones only, minus some. The table lists some 2,500,000 clones, about nine tenths of them singletons. The CDR3 is made up of 13 amino acids. Germline loops: CDR1 MDHEN, CDR2 SYDVKM. V shed 3 bases and J shed 7 bases, with 12 bases lying between them. Sample: naive CD4+ T cells from PBMCs. Subset given: CD45RA+ positively selected. The J gene is TRBJ1-1, the V gene TRBV28, with D hard to call. This sequence originates from a man aged 18 to 30 in good health. Some clones in this sample may be carry-over from other donors' samples. The CDR3 DNA reads as TGTGCCAGCAGTTTCGGGAAGGCGGGTGAAGCTTTCTTT. Amino acids: CASSFGKAGEAFF. The variable domain in full, completed from reference TRBV28 and TRBJ1-1, reads DVKVTQSSRYLVKRTGEKVFLECVQDMDHENMFWYRQDPGLGLRLIYFSYDVKMKEKGDIPEGYSVSREKKERFSLILESASTNQTSMYLCASSFGKAGEAFFGQGTRLTVV.